Listed here are 15 T cell receptor beta chains from one sample, sequenced in a study of cytomegalovirus exposure and HLA in healthy donors (dated by TCRdb to about 2017). Receptors were amplified or captured by the immunoSEQ multiplex PCR assay. For the multiplex PCR, a mixture combining 60 forward primers for TCR Vbeta segments and 13 reverse primers for TCR Jbeta segments was used. Sourced from immuneACCESS, this table was stored by TCRdb with only in-frame sequences that have V and J called. A share of the clones is absent; for the studies checked, an unresolved V gene accounts for under half, and the remainder has no known explanation. This sample has roughly 100,000 clones in its table, and 60% to 80% of those were observed once. Around 16% of the sample goes to the ten largest clones. The specimen was PBMCs. The receptors shown here come from a woman between 50 and 59 years old in good health and CMV-seropositive.

This clone came up a few times. The rearrangement links TRBV27 to TRBJ1-1, with D perhaps TRBD1 (6 bases). The CDR3 extends over 13 amino acids. The germline gives CDR1 MNHEY, CDR2 SMNVEV (reference sequence). The ends were cut back, 2 bases at V and 4 bases at J, with 8 bases in the middle. In DNA form, the CDR3 reads TGTGCCAGCAGTTTACAGGGGCGCACTGAAGCTTTCTTT. It translates to CASSLQGRTEAFF.

The V gene is TRBV6-1, the J gene TRBJ2-2; TRBD1 agrees at 8 bases. With 8 bases clipped from V and 5 bases from J, the junction kept 7 bases outside the gene matches. Germline V gene sequence: CDR1 MNHNS, CDR2 SASEGT. There are 14 residues in the CDR3. CDR3 sequence: CASSQGAFTGELFF. CDR3 sequence (DNA): TGTGCCAGCTCCCAGGGGGCGTTTACCGGGGAGCTGTTTTTT.

The chain carries TRBV7-2 and TRBJ2-7; no firm D call. Deletions cut 5 bases from V and 3 bases from J, with 11 bases between. Germline lookup yields CDR1 SGHTA and CDR2 FQGNSA. The CDR3 has 13 amino acids. CDR3 in DNA: TGTGCCAGCAGCCCCGGGTCCCTCTACGAGCAGTACTTC. Its protein product is CASSPGSLYEQYF.

This chain uses TRBV7-9 with TRBJ2-2; unclear D gene. The CDR3 is 12 amino acids. Germline values: CDR1 SEHNR, CDR2 FQNEAQ (reference sequence). Trimming left V 3 bases short and J 5 bases short, with 4 bases between. The CDR3 protein is CASSFPTGELFF. The CDR3 coding sequence is TGTGCCAGCAGCTTTCCTACCGGGGAGCTGTTTTTT.

This clone was found a few times. The chain joins TRBV18 to TRBJ1-2, with D uncertain. Trimming removed 6 bases at V and 6 bases at J, with 8 bases between. The CDR3 extends over 11 amino acids. CDR1 and CDR2 from the germline V gene are KGHSH and LQKENI. The CDR3 nucleotides are TGTGCCAGCTCCCCCACGGATGGCTACACCTTC. Translated: CASSPTDGYTF.

The rearrangement uses TRBV2 and TRBJ2-7, with 10 bases matching TRBD2. Germline V gene data show CDR1 as SNHLY and CDR2 as FYNNEI. The CDR3 consists of 17 residues. The V gene end was trimmed by 0 bases and the J gene end by 0 bases; junction bases not matched to a gene: 5. The CDR3 DNA is TGTGCCAGCAGTGAAGCTACAGCGGGAGGGCTCTCCTACGAGCAGTACTTC. Its translation is CASSEATAGGLSYEQYF. Full variable domain (outside the CDR3, taken from reference TRBV2 and TRBJ2-7): EPEVTQTPSHQVTQMGQEVILRCVPISNHLYFYWYRQILGQKVEFLVSFYNNEISEKSEIFDDQFSVERPDGSNFTLKIRSTKLEDSAMYFCASSEATAGGLSYEQYFGPGTRLTVT.

Remarks on this clone: The sample has other DNA sequences that encode this CDR3 too. The chain has TRBV18 and TRBJ2-5, with a weak D call TRBD1 (6 bases). V shed 2 bases and J shed 2 bases, with 12 bases lying between them. The CDR3 contains 15 residues. Germline CDR1 KGHSH, CDR2 LQKENI. Written as DNA, the CDR3 is TGTGCCAGCTCACCAGGGGGCACGGGACAAGAGACCCAGTACTTC. Translating gives CASSPGGTGQETQYF.

The genes are TRBV5-1 and TRBJ2-3; 12 bases are shared with TRBD1. The CDR3 contains 16 residues. V shed 3 bases and J 5 bases; nucleotides not matched to a gene: 7. Germline CDR1 and CDR2: SGHRS and YFSETQ. DNA of the CDR3: TGCGCCAGCAGCTCGGGACAGGGGGCGGGCGGAGATACGCAGTATTTT. Translating gives CASSSGQGAGGDTQYF.

This clone turned up a few times. This chain joins TRBV28 and TRBJ1-2; no clear D. The CDR3 spans 14 residues. Germline CDR1 is MDHEN and CDR2 is SYDVKM. V was pared by 5 bases and J by 4 bases, with 14 bases between. In DNA form, the CDR3 reads TGTGCCAGCAGTCGTCTCGAGGGAGCCTATGGCTACACCTTC. Its translation is CASSRLEGAYGYTF.

The rearrangement joins TRBV10-3 to TRBJ2-7, with TRBD2 matching 8 bases. CDR1 is ENHRY, CDR2 SYGVKD, per germline. Trimming at V came to 6 bases and at J to 6 bases, leaving 16 bases not matched to a gene. This CDR3 spans 16 amino acids. In DNA form, the CDR3 reads TGTGCCATCAGCCTGTCGACTAGCGAAGGAACTGGCGAGCAGTACTTC. Protein sequence: CAISLSTSEGTGEQYF.

The rearrangement uses TRBV11-2 and TRBJ1-1; D is unclear. Trimming took 5 bases from V and 0 from J, leaving 16 bases between them. Per the germline V gene, CDR1 is SGHAT and CDR2 is FQNNGV. This CDR3 contains 16 residues. CDR3 DNA: TGTGCCAGCAGCCGCAGCGGGGTACAGCTGAACACTGAAGCTTTCTTT. Its protein product is CASSRSGVQLNTEAFF.

The rearrangement links TRBV5-1 to TRBJ2-5; TRBD1 agrees at 11 bases. CDR1 is SGHRS, CDR2 YFSETQ, per germline. Trimming at V came to 4 bases and at J to 3 bases, leaving 8 bases not matched to a gene. This CDR3 is built from 16 residues. The CDR3 spells CASSAPGQGGKETQYF. CDR3 nucleotide sequence: TGCGCCAGCAGCGCGCCGGGACAGGGGGGCAAAGAGACCCAGTACTTC. The full variable domain, rest sourced from reference TRBV5-1 and TRBJ2-5, is KAGVTQTPRYLIKTRGQQVTLSCSPISGHRSVSWYQQTPGQGLQFLFEYFSETQRNKGNFPGRFSGRQFSNSRSEMNVSTLELGDSALYLCASSAPGQGGKETQYFGPGTRLLVL.

This chain links TRBV6-5 with TRBJ2-7; 9 bases match TRBD1. V lost 2 bases to trimming and J lost 6 bases; unmatched junction nucleotides: 8. This CDR3 has 15 residues. CDR1 is MNHEY, CDR2 SVGAGI, per germline. CDR3 loop: CASSYSLGQGFEQYF. CDR3 sequence (DNA): TGTGCCAGCAGTTACAGCCTGGGACAGGGCTTCGAGCAGTACTTC.

The chain carries TRBV6-1 and TRBJ1-5, with 9 bases that match TRBD1. Germline values: CDR1 MNHNS, CDR2 SASEGT. The CDR3 runs to 16 residues. After removal of 4 bases from V and 2 bases from J, the junction contained 6 bases not matched to a gene. The CDR3 nucleotides are TGTGCCAGCAGTGCCACAGGGGGCTGGGGCAATCAGCCCCAGCATTTT. It is translated as CASSATGGWGNQPQHF.

The chain uses TRBV6-1 and TRBJ1-2; unclear D gene. Trimming shortened V by 6 bases and J by 3 bases, and 14 bases separated the two germline ends. Germline V lookup: CDR1 MNHNS, CDR2 SASEGT. This CDR3 comprises 14 residues. The CDR3, as DNA: TGTGCCAGCAGGGCGGATTTTCCGGACTATGGCTACACCTTC. Translating gives CASRADFPDYGYTF.